The 2 T cell receptor beta chains presented below share a single source sample, sequenced in a study of tumor and adjacent non-tumor tissue in lung cancer. No cell sorting was done before RNA was extracted from the tissue. The normal lung tissue was taken more than 3 cm from the tumor edge. TCRbeta libraries were built with three rounds of nested PCR, modified from ARM-PCR. TCRdb ran MiXCR on the multiplex PCR reads and lists one entry per CDR3 protein. The sample contains some 100,000 distinct CDR3 sequences, 60% to 80% of which appear only once. The source material was distant non-tumor lung tissue. The receptors were sampled from a man aged 25 to 40 with non-small cell lung cancer.

This clonotype appeared a single time. The chain has TRBV5-1 and TRBJ2-3, with D unresolved. Germline CDR1 is SGHRS and CDR2 is YFSETQ. CDR3 size: 15 residues. The V gene lost 3 bases and the J gene lost 0 bases, with 11 bases spanning the gap. CDR3 nucleotides: TGCGCCAGCAGCTCCGATATGACTAGCACAGATACGCAGTATTTT. Protein product: CASSSDMTSTDTQYF.

V is TRBV5-1 and J is TRBJ2-7; perhaps TRBD1 as D (6 bases). The length of the CDR3 is 14 residues. Germline-derived CDR1 and CDR2 are SGHRS and YFSETQ. With 3 bases removed from V and 7 bases from J, the gap between germline ends came to 17 bases. The CDR3 sequence: CASSWVQGLGEQYF. CDR3 nucleotide sequence: TGCGCCAGCAGCTGGGTACAGGGTCTGGGAGAGCAGTACTTC.